The clone carrying this T cell receptor beta chain appeared a few times. As yet, its antigen is unknown. The PCR had 60 Vbeta and 13 Jbeta primers. Assay used: immunoSEQ multiplex PCR; TCRdb lists only in-frame clones, some missing. Here the sample spans around 200,000 clones, roughly 82% being singletons. Germline V gene data show CDR1 as SNHLY and CDR2 as FYNNEI. V dropped 6 bases and J dropped 5; count of bases not matched to a gene: 4. This CDR3 is 13 amino acids long. The sample belongs to a study of cytomegalovirus exposure and HLA in healthy donors. Study overall: One earlier analysis, a look at roughly 170 million T cells, found approximately 120 million unique TCR beta sequences. Whole-study findings and limits: Because they were indistinguishable, some V segments, including TRBV6-2 and TRBV6-3, were excluded. A missense variant in DCLRE1C was later tied to TCR beta V- and J-gene trimming. Presence/absence analyses supposed approximately even sequencing depth among donors.

The rearrangement joins TRBV2 to TRBJ2-1; 7 nucleotides agree with TRBD1. This clonotype originated in a man aged 35 to 55 in good health and CMV-seropositive. Specimen: PBMCs. CDR3 DNA sequence: TGTGCCAGCAGATGGGACAGCAACAATGAGCAGTTCTTC. Protein product: CASRWDSNNEQFF.